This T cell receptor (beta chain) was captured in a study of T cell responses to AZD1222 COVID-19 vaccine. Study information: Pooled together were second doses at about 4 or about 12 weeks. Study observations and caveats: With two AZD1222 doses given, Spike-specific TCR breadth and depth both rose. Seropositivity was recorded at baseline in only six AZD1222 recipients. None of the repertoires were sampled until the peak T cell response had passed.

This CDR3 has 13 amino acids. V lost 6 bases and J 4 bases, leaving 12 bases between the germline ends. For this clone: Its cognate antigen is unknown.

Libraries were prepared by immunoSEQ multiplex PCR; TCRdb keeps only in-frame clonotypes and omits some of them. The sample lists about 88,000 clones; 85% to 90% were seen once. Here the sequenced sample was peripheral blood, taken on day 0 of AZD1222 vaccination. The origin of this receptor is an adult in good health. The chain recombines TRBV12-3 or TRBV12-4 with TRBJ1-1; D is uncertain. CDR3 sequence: CASSPSRFTEAFF. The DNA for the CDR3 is TGTGCCAGCAGCCCGTCACGGTTCACTGAAGCTTTCTTT.